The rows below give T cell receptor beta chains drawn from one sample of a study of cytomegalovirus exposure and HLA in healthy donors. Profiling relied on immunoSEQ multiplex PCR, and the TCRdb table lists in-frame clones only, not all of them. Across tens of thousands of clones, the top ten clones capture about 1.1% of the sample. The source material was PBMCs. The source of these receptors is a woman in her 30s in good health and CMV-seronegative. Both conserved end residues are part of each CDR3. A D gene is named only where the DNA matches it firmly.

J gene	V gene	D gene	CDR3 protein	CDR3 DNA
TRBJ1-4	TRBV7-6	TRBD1	CASSPLREQGGRLAKKLFF	TGTGCCAGCAGCCCACTTCGGGAACAGGGGGGTCGGTTGGCGAAAAAACTGTTTTTT
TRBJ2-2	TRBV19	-	CASRVRDYTGELFF	TGTGCCAGTAGGGTCCGGGACTACACCGGGGAGCTGTTTTTT
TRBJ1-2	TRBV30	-	CAWSVVYNYGYTF	TGTGCCTGGAGTGTTGTCTATAACTATGGCTACACCTTC
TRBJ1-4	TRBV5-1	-	CASSLGEGNEKLFF	TGCGCCAGCAGCTTAGGAGAGGGTAATGAAAAACTGTTTTTT
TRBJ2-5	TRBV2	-	CASSDRGERQETQYF	TGTGCCAGCAGTGATAGGGGCGAAAGGCAAGAGACCCAGTACTTC
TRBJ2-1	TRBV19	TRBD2	CASSMGLAGRGLFF	TGTGCCAGTAGTATGGGACTAGCGGGACGGGGGTTGTTCTTC
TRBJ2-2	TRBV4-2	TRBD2	CASSSRTSNGELFF	TGTGCCAGCAGTTCGAGGACTAGCAACGGGGAGCTGTTTTTT
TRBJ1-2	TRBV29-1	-	CSVEVGVGGYTF	TGCAGCGTTGAAGTCGGGGTAGGTGGCTACACCTTC
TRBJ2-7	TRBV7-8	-	CASSSRQGPSYEQYF	TGTGCCAGCAGCTCCCGGCAGGGCCCCTCCTACGAGCAGTACTTC
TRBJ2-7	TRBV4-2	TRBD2	CASSPGTSGSYEQYF	TGTGCCAGCAGCCCCGGGACTAGCGGTTCCTACGAGCAGTACTTC
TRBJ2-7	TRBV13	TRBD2	CASSLGLAGENEQYF	TGTGCCAGCAGCTTAGGACTAGCGGGAGAGAACGAGCAGTACTTC
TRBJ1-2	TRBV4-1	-	CASSQDAGPTVAYGYTF	TGCGCCAGCAGCCAAGACGCGGGGCCCACTGTGGCCTATGGCTACACCTTC
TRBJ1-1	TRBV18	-	CASSQQGITDRTEAFF	TGTGCCAGCTCGCAGCAGGGGATCACTGATCGCACTGAAGCTTTCTTT
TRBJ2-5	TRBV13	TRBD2	CASSPGTSGTGRQETQYF	TGTGCCAGCAGCCCGGGGACTAGCGGGACCGGGAGGCAAGAGACCCAGTACTTC
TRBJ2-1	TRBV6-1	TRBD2	CASSDVLAGAKKQFF	TGTGCCAGCAGTGACGTACTAGCGGGAGCCAAAAAGCAGTTCTTC
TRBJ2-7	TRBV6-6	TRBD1	CASRDRVSYEQYF	TGTGCCAGCAGGGACAGGGTCTCCTACGAGCAGTACTTC
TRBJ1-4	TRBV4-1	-	CASSQAPRGTNEKLFF	TGCGCCAGCAGCCAAGCCCCCAGGGGAACTAATGAAAAACTGTTTTTT
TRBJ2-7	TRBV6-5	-	CASRGQVYEQYF	TGTGCCAGCAGGGGACAAGTATACGAGCAGTACTTC
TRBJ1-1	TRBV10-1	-	CASSRGPNTEAFF	TGCGCCAGCAGCAGGGGCCCCAACACTGAAGCTTTCTTT
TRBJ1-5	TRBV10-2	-	CASSESGQGIGQPQHF	TGCGCCAGCAGTGAGTCGGGGCAGGGGATCGGTCAGCCCCAGCATTTT
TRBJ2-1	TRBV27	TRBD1	CASRAGGPRHEQFF	TGTGCCAGCAGAGCAGGGGGCCCCAGACATGAGCAGTTCTTC
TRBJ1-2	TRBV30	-	CAGSAPLAGDYGYTF	TGTGCCGGGAGTGCGCCCTTGGCAGGGGACTATGGCTACACCTTC
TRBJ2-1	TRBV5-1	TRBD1	CASSLIQGESSYNEQFF	TGCGCCAGCAGCTTGATCCAGGGGGAGAGCTCCTACAATGAGCAGTTCTTC
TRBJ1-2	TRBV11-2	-	CASSLGNRIYGYTF	TGTGCCAGCAGCTTAGGCAACAGGATATATGGCTACACCTTC
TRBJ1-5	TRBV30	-	CACQQGVQPQHF	TGTGCCTGCCAACAAGGGGTTCAGCCCCAGCATTTT
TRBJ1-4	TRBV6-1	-	CASNGQQTEKLFF	TGTGCCAGCAACGGACAGCAGACTGAAAAACTGTTTTTT
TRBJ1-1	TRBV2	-	CASQQGEVNTEAFF	TGTGCCAGCCAGCAGGGCGAAGTGAACACTGAAGCTTTCTTT